This TCR beta chain was documented in a study of beta chain features in type 1 diabetes. Whole-study results and caveats: Type 1 diabetes patients showed a moderate but significant shortening of TCRB CDR3s in all four CD4+ subsets.

Germline CDR1 is GTSNPN and CDR2 is SVGIG (reference sequence). This CDR3 is 14 amino acids long. With 1 base clipped from V and 8 bases from J, the junction kept 6 bases outside the gene matches. Since all of the isolated RNA was reverse transcribed, expressed TCRB transcripts were what got sequenced. TCRdb's copy holds only in-frame clones and misses some; the assay was immunoSEQ multiplex PCR. The sample lists 300,000 to 450,000 clones; over 10% were seen once. Over 95% purity was reached by all sorted populations. This clone was detected only a few times. Its target is not known. This receptor was taken from a woman aged 18-35 years with type 1 diabetes. The specimen sequenced was naive CD4+ T cells from blood. V and J are TRBV30 and TRBJ1-4; TRBD1 agrees at 8 bases. CDR3 nucleotides: TGTGCCTGGAGTGGACAGGGGCTTAGCGAAAAACTGTTTTTT. Its translation: CAWSGQGLSEKLFF. Looking up the rest from reference TRBV30 and TRBJ1-4 gives the full variable domain: SQTIHQWPATLVQPVGSPLSLECTVEGTSNPNLYWYRQAAGRGLQLLFYSVGIGQISSEVPQNLSASRPQDRQFILSSKKLLLSDSGFYLCAWSGQGLSEKLFFGSGTQLSVL.